This T cell receptor beta chain is from a study of blood T cell repertoires in COVID-19. The CDR3 contains 14 residues. With V trimmed by 3 bases and J by 7 bases, 8 bases remained unmatched. Germline CDR1 is SGHRS and CDR2 is YFSETQ. TCRdb's copy holds only in-frame clones and misses some; the assay was immunoSEQ multiplex PCR. This sample has more than 95,000 clones, with roughly 90% found just once. The sequence was obtained from a woman of 80 years or more with acute or convalescent COVID-19. The chain recombines TRBV5-1 with TRBJ2-5, with 8 bases identical to TRBD2. Material: peripheral blood. This CDR3 is CASSWVGLAGTQYF. The DNA of the CDR3 is TGCGCCAGCAGCTGGGTAGGGCTAGCGGGGACCCAGTACTTC.